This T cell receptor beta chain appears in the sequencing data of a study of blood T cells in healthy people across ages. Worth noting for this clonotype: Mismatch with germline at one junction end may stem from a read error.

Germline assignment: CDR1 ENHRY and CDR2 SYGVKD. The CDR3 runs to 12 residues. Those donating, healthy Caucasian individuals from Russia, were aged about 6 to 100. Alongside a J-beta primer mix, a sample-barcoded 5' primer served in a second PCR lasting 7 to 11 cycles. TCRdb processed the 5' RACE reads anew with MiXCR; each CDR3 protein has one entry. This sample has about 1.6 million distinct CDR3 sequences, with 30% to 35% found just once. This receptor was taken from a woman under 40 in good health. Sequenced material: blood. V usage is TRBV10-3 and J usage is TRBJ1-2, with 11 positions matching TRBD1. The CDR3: CTISSDRGRYTF. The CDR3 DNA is TGTACCATCAGCTCGGACAGGGGGCGGTACACCTTC.